These T cell receptor beta chains were read from a single sample in a study of T cell changes during pregnancy in multiple sclerosis. The method was immunoSEQ multiplex PCR; TCRdb's version includes in-frame clones alone and lacks a portion of them. Found here are 100,000 or so clones, around 93% of them singletons; the top ten hold 3.5% to 4.5%. The sequencing here drew on peripheral blood, taken in the first trimester of pregnancy. The source is a female donor with multiple sclerosis, enrolled in a pregnancy study. The CDR3 runs from the conserved cysteine through the conserved F or W. The D gene is left open where the match is weak. A clone size is listed for some rows: how often the clone was seen (once, few, many), or a class if it is expanded.

V gene,D gene,clone size,J gene,CDR3 DNA,CDR3 protein
TRBV5-6,.,.,TRBJ2-1,TGTGCCAGCAGCCCCGGGAGTGGGGTGTATGAGCAGTTCTTC,CASSPGSGVYEQFF
TRBV2,TRBD1,few,TRBJ1-1,TGTGCCAGCAGTGGACAGGGTGACACTGAAGCTTTCTTT,CASSGQGDTEAFF
TRBV29-1,TRBD1,.,TRBJ2-2,TGCAGCGTTGAAGATGGGACAGGGGTGGGGGAGCTGTTTTTT,CSVEDGTGVGELFF
TRBV7-8,.,.,TRBJ1-5,TGTGCCAGCAGCTTACGCCAGGCCGGCAATCAGCCCCAGCATTTT,CASSLRQAGNQPQHF
TRBV4-2,.,.,TRBJ1-5,TGTGCCAGCAGCCAATCAGGGCAAGCCAATCAGCCCCAGCATTTT,CASSQSGQANQPQHF
TRBV27,TRBD1,.,TRBJ1-3,TGTGCCAGCAGTGCCTCGGGACAGGGGGCGGACACCATATATTTT,CASSASGQGADTIYF
TRBV19,TRBD2,.,TRBJ2-3,TGTGCCAGTACCTCCCGGGGGGGCACAGATACGCAGTATTTT,CASTSRGGTDTQYF
TRBV9,TRBD1,.,TRBJ1-1,TGTGCCAGCAGCGTCCCGACAGGGGGGCTAAACACTGAAGCTTTCTTT,CASSVPTGGLNTEAFF
TRBV7-9,.,once,TRBJ1-5,TGTGCCAGCAGCCCTCCCGGGGGTAGCAATCAGCCCCAGCATTTT,CASSPPGGSNQPQHF
TRBV13,.,.,TRBJ1-1,TGTGCCAGCAGCCGTCCGGGGGGGAACACTGAAGCTTTCTTT,CASSRPGGNTEAFF
TRBV7-9,.,.,TRBJ1-5,TGTGCCAGCAGCCTCGGGACATTAAATCAGCCCCAGCATTTT,CASSLGTLNQPQHF
TRBV25-1,.,.,TRBJ2-2,TGTGCCAGCACTAGGGCAGGGGGGACCACCGGGGAGCTGTTTTTT,CASTRAGGTTGELFF
TRBV7-7,TRBD1,.,TRBJ1-3,TGTGCTAGCAGCCCGGGGACAGGGGGAAACACCATATATTTT,CASSPGTGGNTIYF
TRBV9,.,once,TRBJ1-1,TGTGCCAGCAGCGTAACTGGAGGAGGCGAATACACTGAAGCTTTCTTT,CASSVTGGGEYTEAFF
TRBV18,TRBD2,.,TRBJ2-1,TGTGCCAGCTCTGAAGCGGGGGGGCCGGTTGAGCAGTTCTTC,CASSEAGGPVEQFF
TRBV7-6,.,once,TRBJ1-3,TGTGCCAGCAGACCTGGGGCGGGGGCGAGCGGAAACACCATATATTTT,CASRPGAGASGNTIYF
TRBV11-3,TRBD1,.,TRBJ1-2,TGTGCCAGCAGCGACTCCACCGGGACAGCGAACTATGGCTACACCTTC,CASSDSTGTANYGYTF
TRBV6-6,.,.,TRBJ1-5,TGTGCCACCGCTAACAGGGTATCGGGACAGCCCCAGCATTTT,CATANRVSGQPQHF
TRBV9,TRBD2,.,TRBJ2-2,TGTGCCAGCAGCGTAGTTAGCGGGGACACCGGGGAGCTGTTTTTT,CASSVVSGDTGELFF
TRBV6-1,.,.,TRBJ1-2,TGTGCCAGCAGTGATCTGGGAGTGCGGGGCTACACCTTC,CASSDLGVRGYTF
TRBV5-4,TRBD1,.,TRBJ1-2,TGTGCCAGCAGCTTGTCTCAGGGGGCGCAGGGCTACACCTTC,CASSLSQGAQGYTF
TRBV10-3,.,.,TRBJ1-2,TGTGCCATCAGTGAAAACAGGGTAGGCTACACCTTC,CAISENRVGYTF
TRBV19,TRBD1,.,TRBJ2-1,TGTGCCAGTAGTCCGATTCGGGACAGTCCTCCGAAGTTCTTC,CASSPIRDSPPKFF
TRBV19,.,.,TRBJ1-2,TGTGCCAGTAGTATACAGGACAGTTATGGCTACACCTTC,CASSIQDSYGYTF
TRBV9,.,.,TRBJ2-3,TGTGCCAGCAGCGTAGACACGGGGAGCACAGATACGCAGTATTTT,CASSVDTGSTDTQYF
TRBV6-5,.,.,TRBJ2-7,TGTGCCAGCAGTTACCCAGAAGGAGGCGAGCAGTACTTC,CASSYPEGGEQYF
TRBV5-1,.,.,TRBJ2-2,TGCGCCAGCAGCTTGAATGACAGGACCGGGGAGCTGTTTTTT,CASSLNDRTGELFF
TRBV7-7,.,.,TRBJ1-5,TGTGCTAGCCGCTTATCGGGAATACCTAGCAATCAGCCCCAGCATTTT,CASRLSGIPSNQPQHF
TRBV6-9,TRBD2,.,TRBJ2-2,TGTGCCAGCAGTTATTCGAGGCGGACTAGCGTACGCACCGGGGAGCTGTTTTTT,CASSYSRRTSVRTGELFF
TRBV10-2,TRBD1,.,TRBJ1-1,TGCGCCAGCAGCGAACCGGGACAGGGGACCACTGAAGCTTTCTTT,CASSEPGQGTTEAFF
TRBV9,TRBD2,.,TRBJ2-7,TGTGCCAGCAGTCCGAATCCGGGGGGAACCTACGAGCAGTACTTC,CASSPNPGGTYEQYF
TRBV2,.,.,TRBJ1-3,TGTGCCAGCATTGCAGAATTTGGAAACACCATATATTTT,CASIAEFGNTIYF
TRBV2,TRBD1,.,TRBJ1-2,TGTGCCACCTGGCAGGGGGTAGATAGCTATGGCTACACCTTC,CATWQGVDSYGYTF
TRBV7-9,.,.,TRBJ1-2,TGTGCCAGCAGTCCCCTGGGGGCTCCCTATGGCTACACCTTC,CASSPLGAPYGYTF
TRBV7-2,TRBD1,.,TRBJ1-1,TGTGCCAGCAGCCCGGGACAGGTGAACACTGAAGCTTTCTTT,CASSPGQVNTEAFF
TRBV11-2,TRBD1,.,TRBJ1-2,TGTGCCAGCAGCTTAGACGGGACAGGGAACTATGGCTACACCTTC,CASSLDGTGNYGYTF
TRBV10-1,TRBD1,.,TRBJ1-4,TGCGCCAGCAGTGAGCCCGGGACAGGCGGGGAAAAACTGTTTTTT,CASSEPGTGGEKLFF
TRBV6-6,.,.,TRBJ1-5,TGTGCCAGCAGTTCAGAACAGCCCCAGCATTTT,CASSSEQPQHF
TRBV4-1,.,.,TRBJ1-6,TGCGCCAGCAGCCAGTGGGAGCAGGCCTATAATTCACCCCTCCACTTT,CASSQWEQAYNSPLHF
TRBV9,TRBD1,.,TRBJ2-7,TGTGCCAGCAGCTTCAGGACAGGAGAGACCTACGAGCAGTACTTC,CASSFRTGETYEQYF
TRBV19,TRBD2,.,TRBJ2-1,TGTGCCAGTAGTAATCTAGCGGGGGGGCGTATTAGGAGGGACAATGAGCAGTTCTTC,CASSNLAGGRIRRDNEQFF
TRBV6-5,TRBD2,.,TRBJ2-1,TGTGCCAGCAGTTACCGGGGGGAATACAATGAGCAGTTCTTC,CASSYRGEYNEQFF
TRBV30,TRBD1,.,TRBJ1-5,TGTGCCTGGACAGGGGGCCAGTCTTTAAGCAATCAGCCCCAGCATTTT,CAWTGGQSLSNQPQHF
TRBV10-3,.,.,TRBJ1-2,TGTGCCATCAGTACATATTTACAGAATGGCTACACCTTC,CAISTYLQNGYTF
TRBV7-6,.,.,TRBJ2-7,TGTGCCAGCAGCTTCAGGACAAACTACGAGCAGTACTTC,CASSFRTNYEQYF
TRBV29-1,.,.,TRBJ2-1,TGCAGCGTTGAAGATAGGCGGAATGAGCAGTTCTTC,CSVEDRRNEQFF
TRBV29-1,.,.,TRBJ1-2,TGCAGCGTTGTACCAGGGGATTACGGCTACACCTTC,CSVVPGDYGYTF
TRBV4-1,TRBD1,few,TRBJ1-2,TGCGCCAGCAGCCAAGCCGAGGGACAGAACTATGGCTACACCTTC,CASSQAEGQNYGYTF
TRBV7-9,.,.,TRBJ2-3,TGTGCCAGCAGCTCCGGGTCCACAGATACGCAGTATTTT,CASSSGSTDTQYF
TRBV29-1,.,.,TRBJ1-3,TGCAGCGCCCTTGAGGTTGGGAGTTACTCTGGAAACACCATATATTTT,CSALEVGSYSGNTIYF
TRBV6-4,TRBD1,.,TRBJ1-1,TGTGCCAGCAGGGAGACAGGGGGGAACACTGAAGCTTTCTTT,CASRETGGNTEAFF
TRBV14,TRBD1,.,TRBJ1-2,TGTGCCAGCAGCCTACAGGGGAACTATGGCTACACCTTC,CASSLQGNYGYTF
TRBV10-2,.,.,TRBJ2-2,TGCGCCAGCAGTGAAGGGGTCAACACCGGGGAGCTGTTTTTT,CASSEGVNTGELFF
TRBV6-1,TRBD1,.,TRBJ1-2,TGTGCCAGCAGTGAAAATGGACAGGGCCGCTACACCTTC,CASSENGQGRYTF